This T cell receptor beta chain was sequenced during a study of blood T cell repertoires in COVID-19. Study-level information: The analysed material was cDNA or gDNA that came from T cells, B-cell-depleted T cells, or PBMCs.

After removal of 7 bases from V and 0 bases from J, the junction contained 5 bases not matched to a gene. The CDR3 sequence is 15 residues long. The germline V gene has CDR1 LNHDA and CDR2 SQIVND (reference sequence). Sequenced by immunoSEQ multiplex PCR; TCRdb stores in-frame clones only, minus some. The data hold 150,000 to 200,000 clones, with approximately 91% observed a single time. This TCR was sampled from a man younger than 35 with acute or convalescent COVID-19. V and J are TRBV19 and TRBJ1-4; 7 nucleotides match TRBD1. The source material was peripheral blood. CDR3 in amino acids: CASTDRATTNEKLFF. CDR3 sequence (DNA): TGTGCCAGTACCGACAGGGCTACAACTAATGAAAAACTGTTTTTT.